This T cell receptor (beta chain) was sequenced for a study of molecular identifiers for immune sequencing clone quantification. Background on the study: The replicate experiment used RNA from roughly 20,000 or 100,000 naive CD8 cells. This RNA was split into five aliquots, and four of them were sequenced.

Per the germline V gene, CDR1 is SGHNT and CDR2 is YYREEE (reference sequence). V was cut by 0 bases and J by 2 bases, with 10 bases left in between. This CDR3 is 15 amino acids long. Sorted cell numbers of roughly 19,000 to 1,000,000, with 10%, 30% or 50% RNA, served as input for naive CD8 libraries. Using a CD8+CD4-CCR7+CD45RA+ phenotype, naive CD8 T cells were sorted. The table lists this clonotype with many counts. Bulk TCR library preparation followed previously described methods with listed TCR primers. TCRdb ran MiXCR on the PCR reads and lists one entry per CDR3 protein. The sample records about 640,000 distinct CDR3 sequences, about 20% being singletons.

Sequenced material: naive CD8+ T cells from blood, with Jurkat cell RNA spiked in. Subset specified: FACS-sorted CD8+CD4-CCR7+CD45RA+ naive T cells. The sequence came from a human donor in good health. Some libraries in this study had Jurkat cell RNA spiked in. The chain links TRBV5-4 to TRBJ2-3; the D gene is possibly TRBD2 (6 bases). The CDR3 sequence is CASSLAGLPTDTQYF. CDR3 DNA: TGTGCCAGCAGCTTGGCGGGACTCCCCACAGATACGCAGTATTTT.